The rows below give T cell receptor beta chains drawn from one sample of a study of tumor and adjacent non-tumor tissue in lung cancer. One entry per CDR3 protein results from TCRdb running MiXCR on the multiplex PCR reads. The sample has tens of thousands of distinct CDR3 sequences; about 70% are singletons. Sequenced sample: lung tumor tissue. Receptors were obtained from a man aged 60 to 69 with non-small cell lung cancer. Both conserved end residues are part of each CDR3. A D gene is named only where the DNA matches it firmly. The listing skips clone size in some rows; elsewhere it reads once, few, many or a size class.

clone size,J gene,V gene,D gene,CDR3 protein,CDR3 DNA
NA,TRBJ2-1,TRBV30,NA,CAWSPHQAEQFF,TGTGCCTGGAGTCCTCACCAGGCGGAGCAGTTCTTC
NA,TRBJ2-6,TRBV7-3,NA,CASSPSSGVNVLTF,TGTGCCAGCAGCCCGAGCTCTGGGGTCAACGTCCTGACTTTC
NA,TRBJ1-5,TRBV6-1,NA,CASNHPGGQRLVSNQPQHF,TGTGCCAGCAACCACCCAGGAGGACAGAGGTTGGTTAGCAATCAACCCCAGCATTTT
few,TRBJ1-4,TRBV19,NA,CASSIGGTNEKLFF,TGTGCCAGTAGTATTGGAGGAACTAATGAAAAACTGTTTTTT
few,TRBJ2-1,TRBV27,NA,CASSIAGTGNEQFF,TGTGCCAGCAGTATAGCCGGGACCGGCAATGAGCAGTTCTTC
NA,TRBJ2-3,TRBV12-3/TRBV12-4,NA,CASSFRRLSSTDTQYF,TGTGCCAGCAGTTTCCGGCGCCTGTCGTCCACAGATACGCAGTATTTT
NA,TRBJ2-2,TRBV6-2/TRBV6-3,NA,CANRLTVDKFDTGELFF,TGTGCCAACAGACTAACCGTGGACAAATTCGACACCGGGGAGCTGTTTTTT
few,TRBJ2-1,TRBV5-6,TRBD1,CASSSPTGGNEQFF,TGTGCCAGCAGCTCCCCGACAGGGGGGAATGAGCAGTTCTTC
few,TRBJ2-3,TRBV12-3/TRBV12-4,NA,CTSSTGNRDPQYF,TGTACCAGCAGTACCGGTAACAGGGATCCGCAGTATTTT
NA,TRBJ1-2,TRBV12-3/TRBV12-4,TRBD1,CSSRPSGTVNYGYTF,TGTTCCAGCAGACCCTCCGGGACAGTTAACTATGGCTACACCTTC
NA,TRBJ2-1,TRBV6-2/TRBV6-3,NA,CASSSTNGINERFF,TGTGCCAGCAGTTCCACTAACGGGATCAATGAGCGGTTCTTC
NA,TRBJ2-3,TRBV4-1,NA,CASSQDMGNYQPQYF,TGCGCCAGCAGCCAAGATATGGGGAACTATCAGCCCCAGTATTTT
many,TRBJ2-7,TRBV20-1,TRBD2,CSARDQASGHRSSYEQYF,TGCAGTGCTAGAGATCAGGCTAGCGGCCACCGAAGCTCCTACGAGCAGTACTTC
NA,TRBJ1-6,TRBV11-2,NA,CASTPVGAGANSLLHF,TGTGCCAGTACTCCAGTGGGCGCAGGGGCAAATTCACTCCTCCACTTT
many,TRBJ2-6,TRBV4-2,NA,CASSQLGGLGANVLTF,TGTGCCAGCAGCCAGTTGGGGGGCCTTGGGGCCAACGTCCTGACTTTC
many,TRBJ2-3,TRBV6-2/TRBV6-3,NA,CASSGRHRATDTQYF,TGTGCCAGCAGTGGCCGTCACAGAGCCACAGATACGCAGTATTTT
NA,TRBJ1-2,TRBV11-2,NA,CASNLLRNIVYTF,TGTGCCAGCAACTTATTGAGAAACATAGTCTACACCTTC
once,TRBJ2-2,TRBV11-1,TRBD1,CVSRGTTTGDLFF,TGTGTCAGCAGGGGGACAACCACCGGGGATCTGTTTTTT
NA,TRBJ1-4,TRBV11-3,NA,CASLGDRSLTSEKLFF,TGTGCCAGCTTAGGAGACAGGTCGTTGACTAGTGAAAAACTGTTTTTT
NA,TRBJ2-7,TRBV29-1,NA,CSAEAPNVYEQYF,TGCAGCGCTGAAGCCCCTAACGTCTACGAGCAGTACTTC
few,TRBJ2-1,TRBV29-1,TRBD1,CSLAWQGASHEQFF,TGCAGCCTTGCCTGGCAGGGGGCGAGTCATGAGCAGTTCTTC
NA,TRBJ1-4,TRBV11-2,NA,CASNLTNNEKLFF,TGTGCCAGCAACCTTACAAACAATGAAAAACTGTTTTTT
few,TRBJ1-2,TRBV10-3,NA,CAISADGTKYYGYTF,TGTGCCATCAGTGCGGACGGGACAAAATACTATGGCTACACCTTC
few,TRBJ2-7,TRBV6-2/TRBV6-3,NA,CASSYPDYEQYF,TGTGCCAGTAGTTACCCCGACTACGAGCAGTACTTC
NA,TRBJ2-7,TRBV13,TRBD2,CASGRGGLAGVNEQYF,TGTGCCAGCGGGAGGGGGGGACTAGCGGGAGTCAACGAGCAGTACTTC
NA,TRBJ1-5,TRBV4-2,NA,CTSSQNGGFDQPQHF,TGTACCAGCAGCCAAAACGGGGGCTTCGATCAGCCCCAGCATTTT
NA,TRBJ1-1,TRBV5-6,NA,CASSFGRWGGNTEDFF,TGTGCCAGCAGCTTCGGTCGCTGGGGAGGGAACACTGAAGATTTCTTT
NA,TRBJ1-2,TRBV5-5,NA,CASRLGAGADYTF,TGTGCCAGCAGATTGGGGGCGGGGGCCGACTACACCTTC
NA,TRBJ1-1,TRBV13,NA,CASSPMEGKYTEAFF,TGTGCCAGCAGCCCGATGGAGGGGAAATACACCGAAGCTTTCTTT
many,TRBJ2-2,TRBV5-1,NA,CASSPSTANTGELFF,TGCGCCAGCAGCCCCTCAACGGCGAACACCGGGGAGCTGTTTTTT
NA,TRBJ2-1,TRBV5-4,NA,CASSLTVGEAQFF,TGTGCCAGCAGCTTGACAGTGGGCGAAGCTCAGTTCTTC
NA,TRBJ2-7,TRBV7-9,TRBD1,CASSLAPGQGPDEQYF,TGTGCCAGCAGCTTAGCTCCGGGACAGGGGCCCGACGAGCAGTACTTC
NA,TRBJ2-1,TRBV12-3/TRBV12-4,TRBD2,CASTRRPSGGDNEQFF,TGTGCCAGCACCCGCCGACCTAGCGGGGGGGATAATGAGCAGTTTTTC
once,TRBJ2-1,TRBV11-2,TRBD2,CASSLRLAGVGSQVDEQFF,TGTGCCAGCAGCCTGCGACTAGCGGGTGTGGGTTCCCAAGTCGATGAGCAGTTCTTC
many,TRBJ2-3,TRBV12-3/TRBV12-4,NA,CASRSSGDTQYF,TGTGCCAGCAGGTCATCCGGGGATACGCAGTATTTT
many,TRBJ2-7,TRBV6-6,TRBD2,CASSPLGLAGTYEQYF,TGTGCCAGCAGTCCCCTCGGACTAGCGGGAACCTACGAGCAGTACTTC
NA,TRBJ1-1,TRBV29-1,NA,CNVEDLGLVWGVRDPVEAFF,TGCAACGTTGAAGATCTGGGTTTGGTGTGGGGGGTGCGAGATCCGGTTGAAGCTTTCTTT
NA,TRBJ2-4,TRBV19,NA,CASMHRSNKNIQYF,TGTGCCAGTATGCACAGGAGCAACAAAAACATTCAGTACTTC
NA,TRBJ1-5,TRBV10-2,NA,CASSETGVVGNQHQHF,TGCGCCAGCAGTGAGACAGGTGTGGTTGGCAATCAGCACCAGCATTTT
few,TRBJ2-1,TRBV7-9,TRBD1,CASRTTGVNEQFF,TGTGCCAGCAGAACAACAGGGGTAAATGAGCAGTTCTTC
NA,TRBJ1-3,TRBV4-1,NA,CASRQASWGSGSTIYF,TGCGCCAGCAGACAAGCCAGTTGGGGATCTGGAAGCACCATATATTTT
once,TRBJ2-2,TRBV5-1,TRBD2,CASSLGGLATRRAGELFF,TGCGCCAGCAGCCTGGGTGGACTAGCGACCAGGCGGGCCGGGGAGCTGTTTTTT
NA,TRBJ2-2,TRBV11-1,NA,CASSLGGGSNTGELFF,TGTGCCAGCAGCTTAGGTGGTGGAAGTAACACCGGGGAGCTGTTTTTT
NA,TRBJ2-7,TRBV6-7,NA,CASSYSRAYEEYF,TGTGCCAGCAGTTACTCACGGGCATACGAGGAGTACTTC
NA,TRBJ2-1,TRBV6-5,NA,CASSSSRTVSGNEQFF,TGTGCCAGCAGTTCCTCTCGGACGGTCTCGGGGAATGAGCAGTTCTTC
NA,TRBJ2-3,TRBV6-2/TRBV6-3,TRBD2,CVRSVLAGVEDTQYF,TGTGTCAGAAGTGTTCTAGCGGGAGTTGAAGATACGCAGTATTTT
many,TRBJ2-1,TRBV5-4,TRBD2,CASSPGLAITYNEQFF,TGTGCCAGCAGCCCGGGACTAGCGATCACCTACAATGAGCAGTTCTTC
many,TRBJ2-6,TRBV5-4,TRBD1,CASSPNLGQGASGANVLTF,TGTGCCAGCAGCCCGAACCTGGGACAGGGAGCCTCTGGGGCCAACGTCCTGACTTTC
once,TRBJ2-7,TRBV6-6,TRBD1,CVSSLVVVRDRNSWEQYF,TGTGTCAGCAGTTTGGTAGTGGTTAGGGACAGGAACTCCTGGGAGCAGTACTTC
NA,TRBJ1-2,TRBV29-1,NA,CSVDGVYGGYTF,TGCAGCGTTGATGGGGTGTATGGTGGCTACACCTTC
NA,TRBJ2-3,TRBV4-1,TRBD2,CASNRIAGGFTDTQYF,TGCGCCAGCAACCGGATAGCGGGGGGATTCACAGATACGCAGTATTTT
NA,TRBJ1-1,TRBV5-1,NA,CASSFDSASSLTEAFF,TGTGCCAGCAGCTTTGATTCGGCATCTTCCTTGACTGAAGCTTTCTTT
NA,TRBJ2-1,TRBV11-1,NA,CASSSIRRQNEQFF,TGTGCCAGCAGCTCCATCAGGAGACAGAATGAGCAGTTCTTC